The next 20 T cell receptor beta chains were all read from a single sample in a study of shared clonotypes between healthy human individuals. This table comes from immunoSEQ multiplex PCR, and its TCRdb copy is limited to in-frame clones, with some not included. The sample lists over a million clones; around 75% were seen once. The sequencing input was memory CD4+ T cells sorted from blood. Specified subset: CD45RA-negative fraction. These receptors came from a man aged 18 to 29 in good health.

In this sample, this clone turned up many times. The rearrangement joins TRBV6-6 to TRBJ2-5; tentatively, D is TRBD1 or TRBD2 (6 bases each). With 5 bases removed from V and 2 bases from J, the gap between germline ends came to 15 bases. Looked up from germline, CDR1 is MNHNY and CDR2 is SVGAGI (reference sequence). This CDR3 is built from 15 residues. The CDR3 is CASSRPGASQETQYF. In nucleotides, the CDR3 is TGTGCCAGCAGTCGCCCGGGGGCCTCGCAAGAGACCCAGTACTTC.

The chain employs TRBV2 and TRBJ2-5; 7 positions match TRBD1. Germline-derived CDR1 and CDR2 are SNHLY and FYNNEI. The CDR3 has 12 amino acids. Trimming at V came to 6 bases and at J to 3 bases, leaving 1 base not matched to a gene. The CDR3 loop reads CASRGQKETQYF. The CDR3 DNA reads TGTGCCAGCAGGGGACAGAAAGAGACCCAGTACTTC.

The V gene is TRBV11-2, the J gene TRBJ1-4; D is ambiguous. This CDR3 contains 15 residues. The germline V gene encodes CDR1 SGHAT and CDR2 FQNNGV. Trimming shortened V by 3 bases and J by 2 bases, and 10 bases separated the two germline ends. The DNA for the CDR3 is TGTGCCAGCAGCTTTTCTGGAGGGACTAATGAAAAACTGTTTTTT. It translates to CASSFSGGTNEKLFF.

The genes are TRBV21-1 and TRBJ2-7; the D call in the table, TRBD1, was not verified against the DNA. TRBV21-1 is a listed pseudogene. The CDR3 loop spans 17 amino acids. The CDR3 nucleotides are TGTGCCAGCAGCCCCCCGGCAGGCCGGGACAGCTCCTACGAGCAGTACTTC. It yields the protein CASSPPAGRDSSYEQYF.

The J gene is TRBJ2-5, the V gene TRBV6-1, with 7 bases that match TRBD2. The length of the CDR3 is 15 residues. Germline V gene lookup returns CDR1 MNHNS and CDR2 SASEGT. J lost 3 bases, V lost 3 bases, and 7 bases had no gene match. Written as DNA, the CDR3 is TGTGCCAGCAGTGACCGGGGGGTGACCAAAGAGACCCAGTACTTC. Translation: CASSDRGVTKETQYF.

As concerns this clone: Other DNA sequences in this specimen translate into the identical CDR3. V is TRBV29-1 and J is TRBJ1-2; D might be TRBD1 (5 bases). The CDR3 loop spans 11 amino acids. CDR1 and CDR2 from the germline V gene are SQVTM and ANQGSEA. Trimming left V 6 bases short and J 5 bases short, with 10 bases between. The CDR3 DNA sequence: TGCAGCGTGGACCCAGGGTATGGCTACACCTTC. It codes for CSVDPGYGYTF.

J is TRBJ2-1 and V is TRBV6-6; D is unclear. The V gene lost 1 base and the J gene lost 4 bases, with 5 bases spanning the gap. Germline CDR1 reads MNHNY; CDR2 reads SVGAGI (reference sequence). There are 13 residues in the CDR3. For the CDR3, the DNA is TGTGCCAGCAGTTACTTAACGTACAATGAGCAGTTCTTC. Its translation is CASSYLTYNEQFF.

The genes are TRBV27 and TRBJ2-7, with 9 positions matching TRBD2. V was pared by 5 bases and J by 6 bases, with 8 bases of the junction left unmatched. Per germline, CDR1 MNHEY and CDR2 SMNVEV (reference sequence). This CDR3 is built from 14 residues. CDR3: CASSALAGDVEQYF. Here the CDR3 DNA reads TGTGCCAGCAGTGCCTTAGCGGGAGACGTCGAGCAGTACTTC.

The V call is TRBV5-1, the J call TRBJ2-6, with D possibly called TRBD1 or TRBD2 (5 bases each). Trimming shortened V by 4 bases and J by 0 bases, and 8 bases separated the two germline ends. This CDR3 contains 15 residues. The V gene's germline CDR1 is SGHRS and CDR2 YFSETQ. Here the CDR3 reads CASSEGPSGANVLTF. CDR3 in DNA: TGCGCCAGCAGCGAGGGACCCTCTGGGGCCAACGTCCTGACTTTC. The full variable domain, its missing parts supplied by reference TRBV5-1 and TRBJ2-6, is KAGVTQTPRYLIKTRGQQVTLSCSPISGHRSVSWYQQTPGQGLQFLFEYFSETQRNKGNFPGRFSGRQFSNSRSEMNVSTLELGDSALYLCASSEGPSGANVLTFGAGSRLTVL.

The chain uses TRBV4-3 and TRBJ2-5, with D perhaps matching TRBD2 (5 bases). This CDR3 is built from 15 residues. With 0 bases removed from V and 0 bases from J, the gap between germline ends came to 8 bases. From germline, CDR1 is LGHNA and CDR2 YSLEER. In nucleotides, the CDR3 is TGCGCCAGCAGCCAAGATCCGGGGTACCAAGAGACCCAGTACTTC. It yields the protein CASSQDPGYQETQYF.

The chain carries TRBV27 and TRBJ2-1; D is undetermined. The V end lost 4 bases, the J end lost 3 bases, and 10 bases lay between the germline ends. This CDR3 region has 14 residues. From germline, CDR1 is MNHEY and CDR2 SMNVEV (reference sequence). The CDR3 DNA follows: TGTGCCAGCAGTTCAGCAGGCCTCTACAATGAGCAGTTCTTC. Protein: CASSSAGLYNEQFF.

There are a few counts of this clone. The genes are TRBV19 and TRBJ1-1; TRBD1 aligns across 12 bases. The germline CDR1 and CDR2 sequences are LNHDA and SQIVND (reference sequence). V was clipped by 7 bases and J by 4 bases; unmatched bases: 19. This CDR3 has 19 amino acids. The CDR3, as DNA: TGTGCCAGTACCTATTCCCCCGGGACAGGGGGCGCGGGGGTCACTGAAGCTTTCTTT. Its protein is CASTYSPGTGGAGVTEAFF.

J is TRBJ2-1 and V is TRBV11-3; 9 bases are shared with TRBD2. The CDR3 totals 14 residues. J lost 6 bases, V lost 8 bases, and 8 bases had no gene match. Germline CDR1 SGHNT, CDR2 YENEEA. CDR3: CASAPGLASNEQFF. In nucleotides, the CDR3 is TGTGCCAGCGCCCCGGGACTAGCTAGCAATGAGCAGTTCTTC.

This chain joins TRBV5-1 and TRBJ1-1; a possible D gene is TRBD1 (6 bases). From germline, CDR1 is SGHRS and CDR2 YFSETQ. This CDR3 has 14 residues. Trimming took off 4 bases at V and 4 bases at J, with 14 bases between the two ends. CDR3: CASSASGTITEAFF. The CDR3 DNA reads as TGCGCCAGCAGCGCGAGCGGGACAATCACTGAAGCTTTCTTT.

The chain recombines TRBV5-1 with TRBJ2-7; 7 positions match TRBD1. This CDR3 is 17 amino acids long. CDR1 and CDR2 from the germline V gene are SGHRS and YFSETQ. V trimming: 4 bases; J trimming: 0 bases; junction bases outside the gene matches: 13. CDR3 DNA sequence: TGCGCCAGCAGCCTCCGCAGTGGGGACAGAATCTCCTACGAGCAGTACTTC. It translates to CASSLRSGDRISYEQYF.

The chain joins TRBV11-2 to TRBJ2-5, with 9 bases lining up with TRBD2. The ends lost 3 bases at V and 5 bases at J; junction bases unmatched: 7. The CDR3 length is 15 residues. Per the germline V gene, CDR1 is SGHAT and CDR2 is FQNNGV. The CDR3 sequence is CASSLDSGSGETQYF. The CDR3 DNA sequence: TGTGCCAGCAGCTTGGATAGCGGGAGTGGGGAGACCCAGTACTTC. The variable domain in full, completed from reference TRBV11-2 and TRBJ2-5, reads EAGVAQSPRYKIIEKRQSVAFWCNPISGHATLYWYQQILGQGPKLLIQFQNNGVVDDSQLPKDRFSAERLKGVDSTLKIQPAKLEDSAVYLCASSLDSGSGETQYFGPGTRLLVL.

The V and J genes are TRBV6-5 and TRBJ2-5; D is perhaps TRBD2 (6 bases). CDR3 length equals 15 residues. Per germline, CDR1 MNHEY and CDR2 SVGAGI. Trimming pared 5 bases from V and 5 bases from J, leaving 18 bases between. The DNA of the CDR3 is TGTGCCAGCAGTCCCCCCAGCGCGGGGCGGGAGACCCAGTACTTC. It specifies CASSPPSAGRETQYF.

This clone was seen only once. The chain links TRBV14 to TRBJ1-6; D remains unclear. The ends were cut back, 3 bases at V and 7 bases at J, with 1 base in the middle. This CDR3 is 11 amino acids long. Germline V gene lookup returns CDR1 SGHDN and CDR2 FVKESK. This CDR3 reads CASSHNSPLHF. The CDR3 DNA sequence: TGTGCCAGCAGCCACAATTCACCCCTCCACTTT.

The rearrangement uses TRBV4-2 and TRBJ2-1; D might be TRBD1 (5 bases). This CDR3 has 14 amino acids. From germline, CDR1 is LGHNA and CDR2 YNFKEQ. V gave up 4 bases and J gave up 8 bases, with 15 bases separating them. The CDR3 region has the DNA TGTGCCAGCAGCCGGATAGGGCAGGGCGATGAGCAGTTCTTC. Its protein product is CASSRIGQGDEQFF.

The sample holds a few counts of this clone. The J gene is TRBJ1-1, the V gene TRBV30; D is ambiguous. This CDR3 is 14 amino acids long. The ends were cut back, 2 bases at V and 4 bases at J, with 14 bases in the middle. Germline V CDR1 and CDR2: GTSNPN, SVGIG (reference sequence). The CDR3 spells CAWSTAKLGTEAFF. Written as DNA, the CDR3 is TGTGCCTGGAGTACCGCAAAGCTTGGCACTGAAGCTTTCTTT.